A selection of T cell receptor beta chains follows, all from one sample in a study of T-cell memory formation after mild COVID-19. TCRdb itself ran the 5' RACE reads through MiXCR, one entry per CDR3 protein. The table shows 250,000 or so distinct CDR3 sequences, with approximately 18% occurring only once. The sequenced material came from PBMCs or a T cell subset sorted from them (not recorded which). The receptors stem from a man younger than 30 who had mild COVID-19 (a few samples of this study predate the infection). Cell type and time point are not known. The CDR3 runs from the conserved cysteine through the conserved F or W. The D gene is left open where the match is weak. Not every row has a clone size; where given, it reads once, few, many or a size class.

v_call,clone_size,j_call,d_call,cdr3_aa,cdr3_nt
TRBV7-9,few,TRBJ2-3,TRBD2,CASSPLGSGGPDTQYF,TGTGCCAGCAGCCCCTTGGGTAGCGGGGGGCCGGATACGCAGTATTTT
TRBV6-2/TRBV6-3,few,TRBJ2-1,-,CASSYSGTPSAHNEQFF,TGTGCCAGCAGTTACTCCGGGACCCCCTCCGCCCACAATGAGCAGTTCTTC
TRBV5-1,-,TRBJ2-7,TRBD1,CASSPRQGSSGQYF,TGCGCCAGCAGCCCGCGACAGGGTTCGTCCGGGCAGTACTTC
TRBV28,-,TRBJ1-3,-,CASSLVGGVDYSGNTIYF,TGTGCCAGCAGTTTAGTAGGCGGGGTAGACTACTCTGGAAACACCATATATTTT
TRBV19,-,TRBJ1-5,-,CASSIPFQGRQEPQHF,TGTGCCAGTAGTATCCCTTTTCAGGGCCGGCAGGAACCCCAGCATTTT
TRBV14,few,TRBJ2-1,TRBD2,CASRIAGGESHEQFF,TGTGCCAGCAGAATAGCGGGGGGGGAATCCCATGAGCAGTTCTTC
TRBV6-5,many,TRBJ2-4,-,CASSSSVLAKNIQYF,TGTGCCAGCAGTTCTAGTGTCTTAGCCAAAAACATTCAGTACTTC
TRBV7-2,few,TRBJ1-6,-,CASSFKNPNSPLHF,TGTGCCAGCAGCTTTAAGAACCCCAATTCACCCCTCCACTTT
TRBV5-1,few,TRBJ1-1,TRBD1,CASSIAGGQGEAFF,TGCGCCAGCAGCATCGCAGGCGGACAGGGTGAAGCTTTCTTT
TRBV7-9,-,TRBJ1-6,TRBD1,CASSPTGGLNSPLHF,TGTGCCAGCAGCCCAACAGGGGGCCTAAATTCACCCCTCCACTTT
TRBV29-1,-,TRBJ2-7,-,CSVFSGGSTYGQYF,TGCAGCGTTTTTTCGGGGGGCTCGACCTACGGGCAGTACTTC
TRBV10-3,-,TRBJ2-7,TRBD1,CAISERISGTVSSYEQYF,TGTGCCATCAGTGAGAGAATCTCCGGGACAGTGAGCTCCTACGAGCAGTACTTC
TRBV20-1,few,TRBJ1-5,-,CSARQVGYQPQHF,TGCAGTGCGAGACAGGTGGGATATCAGCCCCAGCATTTT
TRBV7-9,-,TRBJ1-1,-,CASSLLEENTEAFF,TGTGCCAGCAGCTTATTAGAGGAGAACACTGAAGCTTTCTTT
TRBV7-2,-,TRBJ1-4,-,CASSWKGMINEKLFF,TGTGCCAGCAGCTGGAAGGGGATGATTAATGAAAAACTGTTTTTT
TRBV2,-,TRBJ2-5,-,CASGPLGLLQETQYF,TGTGCCAGCGGTCCTCTCGGGCTACTCCAAGAGACCCAGTACTTC
TRBV7-6,few,TRBJ2-1,-,CASSLAAGVNEQFF,TGTGCCAGCAGCTTAGCGGCAGGGGTAAATGAGCAGTTCTTC
TRBV11-2,-,TRBJ2-5,TRBD2,CASSSWAGARETQYF,TGTGCCAGCAGCTCGTGGGCGGGAGCGAGGGAGACCCAGTACTTC
TRBV12-3/TRBV12-4,-,TRBJ2-7,-,CASTPDNYYEQYF,TGTGCCAGCACCCCAGACAACTACTACGAGCAGTACTTC
TRBV7-2,few,TRBJ2-3,-,CASSLTYTQYF,TGTGCCAGCAGCCTGACTTATACGCAGTATTTT
TRBV7-2,few,TRBJ2-2,-,CASSSRGAGTGELFF,TGTGCCAGCAGCTCGAGGGGGGCGGGAACCGGGGAGCTGTTTTTT
TRBV5-1,-,TRBJ1-1,TRBD1,CASRTTGVTEAFF,TGCGCCAGCAGGACGACAGGGGTAACTGAAGCTTTCTTT
TRBV7-3,-,TRBJ2-1,-,CASSTGINNEQFF,TGTGCCAGCAGCACCGGGATTAACAATGAGCAGTTCTTC
TRBV11-2,few,TRBJ2-7,-,CASSLFAGYYEQYF,TGTGCCAGCAGCTTATTCGCAGGGTACTACGAGCAGTACTTC
TRBV7-8,-,TRBJ2-3,-,CASSIGYRGQATDTQYF,TGTGCCAGCAGCATAGGGTATCGGGGGCAAGCCACAGATACGCAGTATTTT
TRBV18,-,TRBJ1-5,TRBD1,CASSGPGQGPSFNF,TGTGCCAGCTCAGGCCCGGGACAGGGCCCATCGTTCAATTTT
TRBV4-1,-,TRBJ1-1,TRBD1,CASSQAGTGESEAFF,TGCGCCAGCAGCCAAGCCGGGACAGGGGAATCTGAAGCTTTCTTT
TRBV5-1,few,TRBJ2-1,-,CASSLMGPANNEQFF,TGCGCCAGCAGCTTGATGGGACCCGCGAACAATGAGCAGTTCTTC
TRBV7-2,few,TRBJ2-5,TRBD2,CASSLAPPGGRETQYF,TGTGCCAGCAGCTTAGCGCCCCCGGGGGGACGAGAGACCCAGTACTTC
TRBV10-3,-,TRBJ1-1,TRBD1,CATQTGEKAFF,TGTGCCACCCAGACAGGGGAAAAAGCTTTCTTT
TRBV7-9,few,TRBJ2-6,-,CASSFTDGSSGANVLTF,TGTGCCAGCAGCTTCACGGACGGAAGTTCTGGGGCCAACGTCCTGACTTTC
TRBV12-3/TRBV12-4,few,TRBJ2-7,TRBD1,CASSPGTGRTGEQYF,TGTGCCAGCAGTCCCGGGACAGGGCGGACTGGCGAGCAGTACTTC
TRBV6-5,few,TRBJ1-1,TRBD1,CASRYRGTEAFF,TGTGCCAGCAGGTACAGGGGTACTGAAGCTTTCTTT